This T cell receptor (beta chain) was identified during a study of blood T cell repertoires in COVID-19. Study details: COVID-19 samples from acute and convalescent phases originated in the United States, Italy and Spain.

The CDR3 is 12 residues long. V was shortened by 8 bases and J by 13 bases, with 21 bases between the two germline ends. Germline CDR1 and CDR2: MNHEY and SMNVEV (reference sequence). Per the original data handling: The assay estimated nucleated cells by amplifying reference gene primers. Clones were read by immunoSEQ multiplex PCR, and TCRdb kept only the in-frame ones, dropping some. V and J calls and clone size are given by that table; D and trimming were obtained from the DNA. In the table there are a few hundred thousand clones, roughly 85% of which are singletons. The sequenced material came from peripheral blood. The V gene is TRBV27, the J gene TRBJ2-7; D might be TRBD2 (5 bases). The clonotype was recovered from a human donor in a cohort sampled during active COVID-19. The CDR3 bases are TGTGCCAGCGGACCCGGGATTCTAATGTCCTACTTC. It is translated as CASGPGILMSYF.